These 7 T cell receptor beta chains came from one sample sequenced in a study of Graves' ophthalmopathy and Graves' hyperthyroidism. Beta-chain TCR CDR3 regions were amplified from RNA transcripts. Investigators did first-round RT-PCR with HTBI primers, then second-round multiplex PCR. One entry per CDR3 protein results from TCRdb running MiXCR on the multiplex PCR reads. In the table there are about 740,000 distinct CDR3 sequences, roughly 40% of which are singletons. The sequenced sample consisted of peripheral blood. The receptors originated from an adult man with Graves' ophthalmopathy.

This chain connects TRBV7-2 to TRBJ2-7; 7 bases line up with TRBD1. With V trimmed by 3 bases and J by 3 bases, 8 bases remained unmatched. This CDR3 is built from 15 residues. Germline assignment: CDR1 SGHTA and CDR2 FQGNSA. CDR3 region: CASSFGQEDFYEQYF. The CDR3 DNA reads as TGTGCCAGCAGCTTTGGACAGGAAGATTTCTACGAGCAGTACTTC.

This clonotype was seen a few times. The chain carries TRBV4-1 and TRBJ1-2, with a possible D match to TRBD1 (5 bases). The V end was cut by 0 bases, the J end by 5 bases, with 10 bases between. The CDR3 sequence is 14 residues long. From germline, CDR1 is MGHRA and CDR2 YSYEKL. The CDR3 coding sequence is TGCGCCAGCAGCCAAGATGGGCAGGGATATGGCTACACCTTC. This encodes CASSQDGQGYGYTF.

This clonotype was recorded a few times. The J gene is TRBJ1-5, the V gene TRBV4-2; possibly TRBD1 for D (5 bases). Germline CDR1 LGHNA, CDR2 YNFKEQ. This CDR3 spans 17 amino acids. V shed 0 bases and J shed 1 base, with 13 bases lying between them. The CDR3 DNA is TGTGCCAGCAGCCAAGATGGCCCAGGGACCAGCAATCAGCCCCAGCATTTT. This gives the protein CASSQDGPGTSNQPQHF.

The V and J genes are TRBV29-1 and TRBJ1-6, with D tentatively TRBD1 (6 bases). Trimming removed 4 bases from V and 5 bases from J, with 12 bases in between. Germline CDR1 is SQVTM and CDR2 is ANQGSEA. This CDR3 region has 14 residues. DNA for the CDR3: TGCAGCGTTGCGTGGGGGGGGCATAATTCACCCCTCCACTTT. Encoded protein: CSVAWGGHNSPLHF.

In this sample, this clonotype turned up a few times. This chain links TRBV20-1 with TRBJ1-2, with D tentatively TRBD1 (5 bases). The V gene's germline CDR1 is DFQATT and CDR2 SNEGSKA (reference sequence). CDR3 size: 16 residues. V was clipped by 8 bases and J by 4 bases, with 26 bases between them. In nucleotides, the CDR3 is TGCAGTACCTCTCTGGGGCATGTGGGCCTTGGCTATGGCTACACCTTC. This sequence encodes CSTSLGHVGLGYGYTF.

The chain carries TRBV15 and TRBJ2-5, with D tentatively TRBD1 (6 bases). Germline V CDR1 and CDR2: LNHNV, YYDKDF (reference sequence). Trimming removed 0 bases from V and 5 bases from J, with 22 bases in between. The CDR3 has 18 residues. CDR3 sequence: CATSRDLEDGRGVETQYF. CDR3 sequence (DNA): TGTGCCACCAGCAGAGACCTAGAGGATGGCAGGGGCGTCGAGACCCAGTACTTC.

This clonotype was found a few times. The rearrangement uses TRBV7-9 and TRBJ2-7; D unresolved. Trimming cost V 1 base and J 0 bases, with 16 bases left between them. The CDR3 spans 17 residues. Germline V gives CDR1 SEHNR, CDR2 FQNEAQ (reference sequence). As DNA, the CDR3 is TGTGCCAGCAGCTTAGATATTGGACCCCGGAGCTCCTACGAGCAGTACTTC. Translated, it gives CASSLDIGPRSSYEQYF. Combining the CDR3 with reference TRBV7-9 and TRBJ2-7 gives the whole variable domain DTGVSQNPRHKITKRGQNVTFRCDPISEHNRLYWYRQTLGQGPEFLTYFQNEAQLEKSRLLSDRFSAERPKGSFSTLEIQRTEQGDSAMYLCASSLDIGPRSSYEQYFGPGTRLTVT.